These 4 T cell receptor beta chains were all obtained from the same sample, sequenced in a study of precursors of human CD4 cytotoxic T cells. TCRdb called the reads again in MiXCR, with one record for every CDR3 protein. The sample records more than 200 distinct CDR3 sequences, about 24% being singletons. Sorted CD4+ central memory, effector memory, IL-7R-high TEMRA and IL-7R-negative TEMRA cells underwent bulk UMI sequencing. Sequenced: memory CD4+ T cells from blood (PBMCs). The receptors come from a human donor in good health.

By share, this clonotype ranks as hyperexpanded. The chain couples TRBV6-5 to TRBJ2-2, with 7 bases matching TRBD1. The CDR3 has 16 amino acids. The junction had 2 bases not matched to a gene; V was cut back by 0 bases and J by 1 base. Germline CDR1 MNHEY, CDR2 SVGAGI. As DNA, the CDR3 is TGTGCCAGCAGTTACTCACAGGGGTGGAACACCGGGGAGCTGTTTTTT. This gives the protein CASSYSQGWNTGELFF.

CDR3 nucleotide sequence: TGTGCCACCAGAGTGAGTCACTCCTTGGTTGAAGCTTTCTTT. It specifies CATRVSHSLVEAFF. V usage is TRBV6-4 and J usage is TRBJ1-1; D unclear. V was trimmed by 10 bases and J by 7 bases, leaving 22 bases between them. Looked up from germline, CDR1 is MRHNA and CDR2 is SNTAGT. The CDR3 totals 14 residues.

This clonotype is large within its sample. This chain links TRBV2 with TRBJ1-5; unclear D gene. CDR3 length: 15 residues. The germline gives CDR1 SNHLY, CDR2 FYNNEI. V was shortened by 6 bases and J by 1 base, with 13 bases between the two germline ends. In DNA, the CDR3 is TGTGCCAGCAGCAGCCAGGAAGGGAGCAATCAGCCCCAGCATTTT. It translates to CASSSQEGSNQPQHF.

By share of the sample, this clonotype is large. This chain uses TRBV2 with TRBJ1-1, with D perhaps TRBD1 (6 bases). The CDR3 consists of 17 residues. From germline, CDR1 is SNHLY and CDR2 FYNNEI. Trimming pared 6 bases from V and 4 bases from J, leaving 24 bases between. CDR3 nucleotides: TGTGCCAGCAGCTTACGGGGGGGGGCGACCCCTGTCACTGAAGCTTTCTTT. It encodes CASSLRGGATPVTEAFF. Together with reference TRBV2 and TRBJ1-1, the CDR3 gives the full variable domain: EPEVTQTPSHQVTQMGQEVILRCVPISNHLYFYWYRQILGQKVEFLVSFYNNEISEKSEIFDDQFSVERPDGSNFTLKIRSTKLEDSAMYFCASSLRGGATPVTEAFFGQGTRLTVV.